This passage covers 21 T cell receptor beta chains from one sample sequenced in a study of cytomegalovirus exposure and HLA in healthy donors. Primers: 60 Vbeta forward and 13 Jbeta reverse. Clones were read by immunoSEQ multiplex PCR, and TCRdb kept only the in-frame ones, dropping some. The repertoire includes around 63,000 clones, approximately 71% of them detected once, and over 7.5% sits in the top ten. Material for sequencing was PBMCs. The receptors come from a man in his sixties in good health and CMV-seropositive.

This chain uses TRBV10-3 with TRBJ1-1; D is unresolved. Between the trimmed V and J ends, which lost 0 bases and 5 bases, there was a span of 13 bases. Germline V gene lookup returns CDR1 ENHRY and CDR2 SYGVKD. This CDR3 is 15 amino acids long. CDR3 sequence reads: CAISESSPRATEAFF. For the CDR3, the DNA is TGTGCCATCAGTGAGTCGAGTCCGAGGGCTACTGAAGCTTTCTTT.

The gene calls are TRBV5-1 and TRBJ2-5; D gene uncertain. The CDR3 has 11 amino acids. From germline, CDR1 is SGHRS and CDR2 YFSETQ. V was trimmed by 4 bases and J by 3 bases, leaving 4 bases between them. The CDR3 DNA is TGCGCCAGCAGCATAGAAGAGACCCAGTACTTC. Translating gives CASSIEETQYF. Full variable domain (outside the CDR3, taken from reference TRBV5-1 and TRBJ2-5): KAGVTQTPRYLIKTRGQQVTLSCSPISGHRSVSWYQQTPGQGLQFLFEYFSETQRNKGNFPGRFSGRQFSNSRSEMNVSTLELGDSALYLCASSIEETQYFGPGTRLLVL.

The chain is built from TRBV29-1 and TRBJ1-2; TRBD1 matches 10 bases. The germline gives CDR1 SQVTM, CDR2 ANQGSEA. The CDR3 is 12 amino acids. V trimming: 7 bases; J trimming: 4 bases; junction bases outside the gene matches: 3. CDR3 sequence: CSAGTGVYGYTF. The CDR3 DNA is TGCAGCGCCGGGACAGGGGTCTATGGCTACACCTTC.

The rearrangement uses TRBV11-3 and TRBJ2-1; tentatively, D is TRBD1 (6 bases). The CDR3 has 16 residues. Germline V gives CDR1 SGHNT, CDR2 YENEEA. The germline V and J ends were trimmed by 6 bases and 4 bases, with 19 bases remaining between them. The CDR3 DNA sequence: TGTGCCAGCAGTTTACTCGGGACAACCTTTTACAATGAGCAGTTCTTC. As protein: CASSLLGTTFYNEQFF.

The chain joins TRBV11-2 to TRBJ2-3; D perhaps matches TRBD2 (6 bases). The V gene's germline CDR1 is SGHAT and CDR2 FQNNGV. CDR3 length equals 15 residues. V lost 5 bases and J lost 1, with 13 bases in between. CDR3 sequence: CASSVAGTRTDTQYF. CDR3 nucleotides: TGTGCCAGCAGCGTCGCCGGGACTCGCACAGATACGCAGTATTTT.

The chain employs TRBV30 and TRBJ1-5; maybe TRBD1 (5 bases). V lost 8 bases and J lost 0, with 11 bases in between. The CDR3 has 13 amino acids. Germline V CDR1 and CDR2: GTSNPN, SVGIG (reference sequence). CDR3 region: CALPGSSNQPQHF. CDR3 sequence (DNA): TGTGCCCTCCCAGGGTCTAGCAATCAGCCCCAGCATTTT.

The rearrangement uses TRBV4-2 and TRBJ2-1, with D possibly matching TRBD2 (5 bases). The germline CDR1 and CDR2 sequences are LGHNA and YNFKEQ. This CDR3 has 14 amino acids. The ends were cut back, 1 base at V and 10 bases at J, with 14 bases in the middle. The CDR3 coding sequence is TGTGCCAGCAGCCAAGTGTCGGGGTCTCGGGAGCAGTTCTTC. This gives the protein CASSQVSGSREQFF.

The count of this clone is one. The CDR3 bases are TGTGCCACCAGCAGGGGGGGGACGGTTAGCTCTGGAAACACCATATATTTT. Amino acid sequence: CATSRGGTVSSGNTIYF. The chain employs TRBV15 and TRBJ1-3, with D perhaps TRBD1 (5 bases). Germline V gene lookup returns CDR1 LNHNV and CDR2 YYDKDF (reference sequence). The CDR3 runs 17 residues. Trimming cost V 3 bases and J 0 bases, with 15 bases left between them.

The V call is TRBV11-3, the J call TRBJ2-1, with D unresolved. Germline CDR1 and CDR2: SGHNT and YENEEA. Trimming removed 5 bases from V and 7 bases from J, with 15 bases in between. There are 14 residues in the CDR3. CDR3 amino acids: CASSPERGYNEQFF. The CDR3 nucleotides are TGTGCCAGCAGCCCCGAGAGAGGTTATAATGAGCAGTTCTTC.

The chain carries TRBV7-2 and TRBJ2-7, with a possible D match to TRBD1 (6 bases). Trimming stripped 5 bases from V and 7 bases from J, with 15 bases between. Germline V gene data show CDR1 as SGHTA and CDR2 as FQGNSA. The CDR3 covers 13 residues. Here the CDR3 DNA reads TGTGCCAGCAGCCTCCTCATCACAGGGGAGCAGTACTTC. This codes for CASSLLITGEQYF.

The rearrangement uses TRBV10-3 and TRBJ1-1; D unresolved. This CDR3 has 16 residues. The ends were cut back, 0 bases at V and 3 bases at J, with 14 bases in the middle. Germline CDR1 is ENHRY and CDR2 is SYGVKD. CDR3 sequence (DNA): TGTGCCATCAGTGAGTCCTTTGGACTGGGTCACACTGAAGCTTTCTTT. It specifies CAISESFGLGHTEAFF.

This chain links TRBV5-6 with TRBJ2-7; 8 positions match TRBD1. CDR3 length equals 15 residues. CDR1 and CDR2 from the germline V gene are SGHDT and YYEEEE. J gave up 4 bases and V 5 bases, and 11 bases lay outside the gene matches. Here the CDR3 DNA reads TGTGCCAGCAGTTTTGGGGGGACAGGACTGTACGAGCAGTACTTC. Translation: CASSFGGTGLYEQYF.

V gene TRBV19 combines with J gene TRBJ2-2, with D perhaps TRBD2 (6 bases). The V and J ends lost 2 bases and 8 bases respectively, with 15 bases between them. CDR1 is LNHDA, CDR2 SQIVND, per germline (reference sequence). This CDR3 has 15 amino acids. The CDR3 bases are TGTGCCAGTAGTATAAGGGGACTTCCTGGGGGGGAGCTGTTTTTT. Amino acid sequence: CASSIRGLPGGELFF.

The chain recombines TRBV5-1 with TRBJ2-2; tentative D call: TRBD2 (6 bases). CDR1 and CDR2 from the germline V gene are SGHRS and YFSETQ. V lost 4 bases and J 6 bases, leaving 13 bases between the germline ends. CDR3 length: 14 residues. The CDR3 nucleotides read TGCGCCAGCAGCGACGGGACTCTGGCCGGGGAGCTGTTTTTT. Its protein is CASSDGTLAGELFF.

V and J are TRBV4-1 and TRBJ2-3, with D possibly matching TRBD2 (5 bases). The CDR3 totals 14 residues. The V gene's germline CDR1 is MGHRA and CDR2 YSYEKL. The V end was cut by 5 bases, the J end by 1 base, with 10 bases between. The CDR3 coding sequence is TGCGCCAGCAGCTATTTGCGGGGCACAGATACGCAGTATTTT. Encoded protein: CASSYLRGTDTQYF.

J is TRBJ1-3 and V is TRBV5-1; D remains unclear. The germline V gene encodes CDR1 SGHRS and CDR2 YFSETQ. Trimming pared 0 bases from V and 0 bases from J, leaving 10 bases between. The CDR3 has 16 residues. CDR3 nucleotide sequence: TGCGCCAGCAGCTTGGAGGGAGCGATCTCTGGAAACACCATATATTTT. It encodes CASSLEGAISGNTIYF. Full variable domain (rest looked up from reference TRBV5-1 and TRBJ1-3): KAGVTQTPRYLIKTRGQQVTLSCSPISGHRSVSWYQQTPGQGLQFLFEYFSETQRNKGNFPGRFSGRQFSNSRSEMNVSTLELGDSALYLCASSLEGAISGNTIYFGEGSWLTVV.

V gene TRBV10-3 combines with J gene TRBJ1-1; D gene uncertain. Germline CDR1 ENHRY, CDR2 SYGVKD. The CDR3 contains 17 residues. The ends were cut back, 0 bases at V and 0 bases at J, with 14 bases in the middle. The CDR3 loop reads CAISESGGEFMNTEAFF. Here the CDR3 DNA reads TGTGCCATCAGTGAGTCAGGAGGAGAGTTCATGAACACTGAAGCTTTCTTT.

This rearrangement joins TRBV9 to TRBJ2-2, with a possible D match to TRBD1 (6 bases). Per the germline V gene, CDR1 is SGDLS and CDR2 is YYNGEE. Trimming took 2 bases from V and 0 from J, leaving 11 bases between them. The CDR3 has 16 residues. CDR3: CASSVLDSTNTGELFF. CDR3 DNA sequence: TGTGCCAGCAGCGTCCTGGACAGCACGAACACCGGGGAGCTGTTTTTT.

The rearrangement links TRBV6-5 to TRBJ1-1; 8 bases fit TRBD1. Germline V lookup: CDR1 MNHEY, CDR2 SVGAGI. Unmatched junction bases numbered 4, after V lost 4 bases and J lost 0 bases. This CDR3 has 15 amino acids. DNA for the CDR3: TGTGCCAGCAGTTCACAGGGGGAGATGAACACTGAAGCTTTCTTT. Translated: CASSSQGEMNTEAFF.

This clone occurred a few times. CDR3 nucleotide sequence: TGTGCCAGCAGCCTCGGAGGGCACGGGGAGCTGTTTTTT. Translated: CASSLGGHGELFF. The chain combines TRBV5-6 with TRBJ2-2; weak D call: TRBD2 (6 bases). The CDR3 length is 13 residues. The V gene lost 4 bases and the J gene lost 7 bases, with 11 bases spanning the gap. CDR1 and CDR2 from the germline V gene are SGHDT and YYEEEE. Using reference TRBV5-6 and TRBJ2-2 for the parts outside the CDR3, the full variable domain is DAGVTQSPTHLIKTRGQQVTLRCSPKSGHDTVSWYQQALGQGPQFIFQYYEEEERQRGNFPDRFSGHQFPNYSSELNVNALLLGDSALYLCASSLGGHGELFFGEGSRLTVL.

This chain links TRBV5-6 with TRBJ2-5; TRBD2 matches at 13 bases. Trimming cost V 4 bases and J 7 bases; bases outside gene matches: 13. Germline V CDR1 and CDR2: SGHDT, YYEEEE. This CDR3 contains 17 residues. As DNA, the CDR3 is TGTGCCAGCAGCACTACTAGCGGGAGGGCAGGGGGGGTGACCCAGTACTTC. Translating gives CASSTTSGRAGGVTQYF.